One sample yielded the 24 T cell receptor beta chains listed below, sequenced in a study of blood T cell repertoires in COVID-19. Assay: immunoSEQ multiplex PCR; the TCRdb copy retains only in-frame clones and omits some. The table has 80,000 to 95,000 clones, about 85% seen once. The sample comprised peripheral blood. These receptor sequences come from a man at least 80 years old with acute or convalescent COVID-19.

The chain links TRBV28 to TRBJ1-2, with 9 bases fitting TRBD1. Germline CDR1 and CDR2: MDHEN and SYDVKM. V trimming: 10 bases; J trimming: 7 bases; junction bases outside the gene matches: 10. The CDR3 is 13 amino acids. CDR3 sequence (DNA): TGTGCCACCCCCCGGACAGGGGAAAGTGGCTACACCTTC. It translates to CATPRTGESGYTF.

The chain links TRBV24-1 to TRBJ2-2, with TRBD2 as a possible D gene (6 bases). In germline, CDR1 is KGHDR, CDR2 SFDVKD. CDR3 length: 15 amino acids. Trimming left V 5 bases short and J 0 bases short, with 9 bases between. The CDR3 DNA is TGTGCCACCAGTGGTAGCGGAGCGAACACCGGGGAGCTGTTTTTT. Protein sequence: CATSGSGANTGELFF.

The chain couples TRBV12-2 to TRBJ2-1; TRBD2 was called by the table and not checked on the DNA. TRBV12-2 is noted as a pseudogene. This CDR3 has 20 residues. CDR3 sequence (DNA): TGTGCAAGTCGCAAGAGTCCGGGACTAGCGGGAGGCACGACCTACAATGAGCAGTTCTTC. This translates into CASRKSPGLAGGTTYNEQFF.

The chain combines TRBV6-2 or TRBV6-3 with TRBJ2-1, with 9 bases identical to TRBD1. CDR3 size: 17 residues. Per the germline V gene, CDR1 is MNHEY and CDR2 is SVGEGT. V lost 2 bases and J lost 7; bases outside the gene matches: 12. Here the CDR3 reads CASSYVTGTGFSNEQFF. In nucleotides, the CDR3 is TGTGCCAGCAGTTACGTAACTGGGACAGGGTTCTCAAATGAGCAGTTCTTC.

J is TRBJ1-1 and V is TRBV24-1, with D unresolved. Germline V gives CDR1 KGHDR, CDR2 SFDVKD. The V end was cut by 4 bases, the J end by 3 bases, with 8 bases between. The CDR3 runs 13 residues. The DNA for the CDR3 is TGTGCCACCAGTGAAGACATACACACTGAAGCTTTCTTT. It is translated as CATSEDIHTEAFF.

The chain is built from TRBV19 and TRBJ2-6; 8 bases map to TRBD1. V dropped 7 bases and J dropped 0; count of bases not matched to a gene: 11. The germline V gene encodes CDR1 LNHDA and CDR2 SQIVND (reference sequence). The CDR3 is 18 residues long. CDR3 region: CASKIGTGMGSGANVLTF. The CDR3 region has the DNA TGTGCCAGTAAGATTGGGACAGGCATGGGCTCTGGGGCCAACGTCCTGACTTTC.

This clone was seen more than once but under ten times. The V and J genes are TRBV11-2 and TRBJ2-7; 10 bases agree with TRBD1. The CDR3 is 15 residues long. J was trimmed by 3 bases and V by 7 bases; bases with no gene match: 9. Germline V lookup: CDR1 SGHAT, CDR2 FQNNGV. Here the CDR3 reads CASIRTGTGDYEQYF. CDR3 in DNA: TGTGCCAGCATCAGAACCGGGACAGGGGACTACGAGCAGTACTTC.

The V call is TRBV28, the J call TRBJ2-2; 7 nucleotides agree with TRBD1. Germline V CDR1 and CDR2: MDHEN, SYDVKM. This CDR3 is built from 15 residues. J was trimmed by 4 bases and V by 4 bases; bases with no gene match: 6. The CDR3 reads CASSSGQALTGELFF. CDR3 coding DNA: TGTGCCAGCAGTTCCGGACAGGCTCTCACCGGGGAGCTGTTTTTT.

This chain joins TRBV7-6 and TRBJ1-4; possible D gene TRBD1, 6 bases. The ends were cut back, 0 bases at V and 5 bases at J, with 10 bases in the middle. CDR3 length: 15 amino acids. CDR1 is SGHVS and CDR2 is FNYEAQ in the germline V gene. The CDR3 coding sequence is TGTGCCAGCAGCTTAGCGACGGGGGGCAATGAAAAACTGTTTTTT. Protein: CASSLATGGNEKLFF.

The chain uses TRBV7-9 and TRBJ2-1; 10 nucleotides agree with TRBD2. Losses at the gene ends were 5 bases for V and 8 bases for J; bases not matched to a gene: 9. Germline CDR1 and CDR2: SEHNR and FQNEAQ (reference sequence). The CDR3 extends over 15 amino acids. CDR3 amino acids: CASSRLAGVGDEQFF. CDR3 bases: TGTGCCAGCAGCCGGCTAGCGGGAGTAGGGGATGAGCAGTTCTTC.

This sequence joins TRBV12-1 and TRBJ2-1; whether TRBD1, the table's D call, matches the DNA was not checked. TRBV12-1 is a known pseudogene. The CDR3 loop spans 17 amino acids. The CDR3 region is CASSFVRKGYSYNEQFF. As DNA, the CDR3 is TGTGCCAGCAGCTTTGTTAGGAAGGGGTACTCCTACAATGAGCAGTTCTTC.

This chain links TRBV10-3 with TRBJ1-1; D uncertain. Germline lookup yields CDR1 ENHRY and CDR2 SYGVKD. The CDR3 length is 13 residues. The V end lost 4 bases, the J end lost 1 base, and 7 bases lay between the germline ends. The CDR3 region is CAISGVSNTEAFF. In nucleotides, the CDR3 is TGTGCCATCAGTGGCGTGTCGAACACTGAAGCTTTCTTT.

The genes are TRBV7-2 and TRBJ1-6; D perhaps matches TRBD1 (5 bases). The CDR3 spans 14 residues. Trimming stripped 3 bases from V and 10 bases from J, with 13 bases between. The V gene's germline CDR1 is SGHTA and CDR2 FQGNSA. The CDR3 loop is CASSFKGPGSPLHF. The CDR3 bases are TGTGCCAGCAGCTTTAAGGGGCCGGGCTCACCCCTCCACTTT.

The chain employs TRBV6-5 and TRBJ1-4; weak D call: TRBD1 (5 bases). This CDR3 has 15 residues. Germline assignment: CDR1 MNHEY and CDR2 SVGAGI. The V and J ends lost 6 bases and 6 bases respectively, with 17 bases between them. CDR3 sequence reads: CASSRPTDLHEKLFF. In DNA, the CDR3 is TGTGCCAGCAGCCGCCCGACAGATCTTCATGAAAAACTGTTTTTT.

In its sample, this clone was seen a few times. The V call is TRBV19, the J call TRBJ2-3; 12 bases line up with TRBD2. The CDR3 sequence is 18 residues long. Trimming took 3 bases from V and 5 from J; bases not matched to a gene: 12. Germline CDR1 is LNHDA and CDR2 is SQIVND (reference sequence). The CDR3 sequence: CASSMGLRTSGVKDTQYF. In DNA form, the CDR3 reads TGTGCCAGTAGTATGGGACTCAGGACTAGCGGGGTGAAAGATACGCAGTATTTT.

The chain joins TRBV6-4 to TRBJ2-3; TRBD2 might be the D (6 bases). The length of the CDR3 is 13 residues. The germline CDR1 and CDR2 sequences are MRHNA and SNTAGT. Trimming removed 8 bases from V and 1 base from J, with 10 bases in between. The CDR3 DNA is TGTGCCAGCTCGCGGGATCGCACAGATACGCAGTATTTT. Residues: CASSRDRTDTQYF.

The chain uses TRBV19 and TRBJ1-1, with 9 bases fitting TRBD1. CDR1 is LNHDA, CDR2 SQIVND, per germline (reference sequence). The CDR3 loop spans 15 amino acids. With V trimmed by 5 bases and J by 4 bases, 8 bases remained unmatched. The CDR3 loop is CASSVKQGAGTEAFF. The DNA for the CDR3 is TGTGCCAGTAGTGTAAAACAGGGGGCTGGCACTGAAGCTTTCTTT. Full variable domain (missing parts from reference TRBV19 and TRBJ1-1): DGGITQSPKYLFRKEGQNVTLSCEQNLNHDAMYWYRQDPGQGLRLIYYSQIVNDFQKGDIAEGYSVSREKKESFPLTVTSAQKNPTAFYLCASSVKQGAGTEAFFGQGTRLTVV.

V usage is TRBV24-1 and J usage is TRBJ1-5; D is perhaps TRBD1 (5 bases). V was trimmed by 4 bases and J by 7 bases, leaving 13 bases between them. This CDR3 comprises 14 residues. CDR1 and CDR2 from the germline V gene are KGHDR and SFDVKD. Written as DNA, the CDR3 is TGTGCCACCAGTGACCAGGGATTGGGGCAGCCCCAGCATTTT. Translated: CATSDQGLGQPQHF.

The chain couples TRBV28 to TRBJ2-1; 11 bases line up with TRBD1. V lost 2 bases and J lost 7; bases outside the gene matches: 4. The CDR3 runs 15 residues. CDR1 and CDR2 (germline): MDHEN, SYDVKM. CDR3 loop: CASSLMGTGGNEQFF. Written as DNA, the CDR3 is TGTGCCAGCAGTTTAATGGGGACAGGGGGGAATGAGCAGTTCTTC.

In its sample, this clone was seen a few times. The rearrangement links TRBV7-2 to TRBJ2-7; D gene ambiguous. Germline CDR1 SGHTA, CDR2 FQGNSA. The CDR3 extends over 13 amino acids. V lost 1 base and J 3 bases, leaving 7 bases between the germline ends. The CDR3 DNA is TGTGCCAGCAGCTTAGGCCTAAACTACGAGCAGTACTTC. Its translation: CASSLGLNYEQYF.

J is TRBJ2-3 and V is TRBV19; 9 nucleotides match TRBD2. This CDR3 has 19 residues. After removal of 1 base from V and 2 bases from J, the junction contained 13 bases not matched to a gene. In germline, CDR1 is LNHDA, CDR2 SQIVND (reference sequence). The CDR3 spells CASSIVAGGPDRFTDTQYF. CDR3 coding DNA: TGTGCCAGTAGTATAGTTGCGGGAGGGCCAGACAGGTTCACAGATACGCAGTATTTT.

This chain links TRBV7-3 with TRBJ2-1, with a tentative D call TRBD2 (6 bases). This CDR3 spans 12 amino acids. Germline lookup yields CDR1 SGHTA and CDR2 FQGTGA. V was pared by 5 bases and J by 10 bases, with 12 bases between. In DNA, the CDR3 is TGTGCCAGCAGCGAGGAGGGGCGGGAGCAGTTCTTC. Its translation is CASSEEGREQFF.

The chain is built from TRBV5-4 and TRBJ2-2; 8 bases line up with TRBD2. V was pared by 2 bases and J by 4 bases, with 7 bases of the junction left unmatched. Germline-derived CDR1 and CDR2 are SGHNT and YYREEE (reference sequence). This CDR3 spans 16 amino acids. Written as DNA, the CDR3 is TGTGCCAGCAGCTTATTTCGGGGGGGCGCCACCGGGGAGCTGTTTTTT. As protein: CASSLFRGGATGELFF.

The genes are TRBV28 and TRBJ2-7, with 7 positions matching TRBD2. This CDR3 spans 12 amino acids. Per the germline V gene, CDR1 is MDHEN and CDR2 is SYDVKM. V was pared by 6 bases and J by 5 bases, with 4 bases of the junction left unmatched. As DNA, the CDR3 is TGTGCCAGCAGGACGGCGGGAGACGAGCAGTACTTC. It yields the protein CASRTAGDEQYF.